This T cell receptor beta chain emerged from a study of shared clonotypes between healthy human individuals (dated by TCRdb to 2018 to 2020). Looking at the study overall: Three men and a couple of women, aged 18 to 49 years, made up the cohort. For each donor, CD4 naive and CD4 memory were each given three plates, CD8 naive was given two plates, and CD8 memory was given one plate. To estimate repertoire size and how much clonotype sharing occurs between individuals, the study deeply sequenced the blood TCR repertoires of several healthy adults. Libraries were prepared and TCR repertoires were sequenced by different laboratories using diverse techniques, in order to increase sequencing depth and limit assay-specific biases. Leukapheresis yielded between about 0.9 and 9 billion PBMCs per donor.

V drops 4 bases and J drops 1 base, leaving 17 bases in between. From the cysteine through the phenylalanine, the CDR3 covers 16 amino acids. Here the CDR3 DNA is all that survives: 48 bases in frame from base 1. From the germline V gene, CDR1 is SGHRS and CDR2 is YFSETQ. About this clone itself: Which antigen it targets is not known. Per-nucleotide qualities are absent, and no much larger clonotype sits a single base away.

Findings and caveats that apply to the study as a whole: Naive subsets generally had larger estimated clonotype richness than memory subsets did. Pairwise subsampling led to the expectation that sequencing depth would affect the degree of clonotype sharing among donors. Sampling was restricted to blood, and TCR repertoires in tissue are likely to differ from TCR repertoires in blood. Roughly 5% of naive CD4, 3.5% of naive CD8, 2.3% of memory CD4, and 0.4% of memory CD8 clonotypes were shared across several donors. The small number of donors limited the genetic and exposure-history diversity represented. Higher generation probabilities were observed for clonotypes shared by all four sorted-subset donors than for non-shared clonotypes. Rarefaction of sorted-subset datasets indicated incomplete sequencing despite the large sequencing depth.

Healthy HIV-negative adults with no recently reported acute infections or vaccinations were included as donors. Every donor was a Caucasian adult residing in Nashville, Tennessee, USA. CD4+ T cells were enriched by magnetic negative selection, after which naive cells were positively selected on CD45RA and the negative fraction was taken as the memory subset. Blood was obtained by leukapheresis, after which PBMCs were separated by Ficoll-Histopaque density gradient centrifugation and cryopreserved in liquid nitrogen vapor phase. Analytical flow cytometry was used to check the purity and quantity of every magnetically sorted T cell population. Genomic DNA was isolated from each sorted fraction and quantified by UV absorbance on a Nanodrop 2000c. TCR CDR3 regions were amplified from genomic DNA by multiplex PCR using the deep immunoSEQ assay. For each cell subset, the extracted genomic DNA was distributed evenly across all wells of several immunoSEQ 96-well plates, and each plate served as one replicate. For sorted subsets, about 200 ng genomic DNA, equal to 25,000 to 35,000 T cell genomes, was loaded into each replicate PCR. The purified libraries were quantified using a Qubit 3.0 fluorometer, sized with a Bioanalyzer 2100, and then quantified again using the KAPA Library Quantification kit. A separate single-read 150-cycle Illumina NextSeq 550 flow cell was used to sequence each immunoSEQ 96-well plate. In the paper's pipeline: Because the immunoSEQ output held only junctional sequences and lacked quality scores, the filtering could not match the filtering applied to full-length reads. Sequences were annotated with PyIR, a Python wrapper for IgBLAST v1.9, using IMGT germline references to assign V/J genes and CDR3. Any read was removed if the V/J assignment was weak (E-value above 1e-6), the CDR3 was missing, or the read contained stop codons, out-of-frame junctions, or ambiguous translated residues. V3J clonotypes were defined as sequences sharing an identical inferred V gene, J gene, and CDR3 amino acid sequence. Percentage overlap between repertoires was computed as shared unique clonotypes divided by the size of the smaller repertoire. Richness of each repertoire was evaluated using RTK rarefaction, the Chao1 estimator, and Recon v2.1 estimates of unobserved clonotypes. For all TCRbeta clonotypes obtained by the gDNA method from a handful of donors, generation probabilities were computed with OLGA. TCRdb took over this immuneACCESS table, retaining in-frame rearrangements with V and J assigned. Such tables are incomplete; in checked studies, under half of the missing clones stem from an unresolved V gene, and the remainder is unexplained. The V and J calls and clone size are taken from that table; D and trimming were inferred from the DNA. The sample data list around 1.4 million clones, and 97% to 99% of these were observed just once. Of the sample, roughly 0.36% is held by the ten largest clones.

The source material was naive CD4+ T cells sorted from blood. The cell subset or site label, read with the paper, signifies: CD45RA+ positively selected. The V and J genes are TRBV5-1 and TRBJ1-2; the best D guess is TRBD1, with 5 bases matching. The clonotype comes from a man in his thirties or forties in good health. The nucleotides are TGCGCCAGCAGCCCGGGGCCTCTCGGTCTTAACTATGGCTACACCTTC. This is translated as CASSPGPLGLNYGYTF.